This T cell receptor beta chain is from a study of shared clonotypes between healthy human individuals. Regarding the study as a whole: Non-shared clonotypes displayed generation probabilities falling below those of clonotypes present in all four donors. Estimated richness was generally greater in naive than memory subsets. Four donors shared around 5.1% of their naive CD4 clonotypes.

Healthy HIV-negative adults without recent acute infections or vaccinations served as donors. Germline CDR1 MDHEN, CDR2 SYDVKM. The CDR3 is made up of 13 amino acids. With 5 bases removed from V and 2 bases from J, the gap between germline ends came to 10 bases. The assay was immunoSEQ multiplex PCR, and TCRdb's table has in-frame clones only and misses some. Found here are a few hundred thousand clones, around 87% of them singletons; the top ten hold 15% to 20%. Concerning this clone itself: Its specificity is unknown.

Sequenced material: memory CD8+ T cells sorted from blood. Regarding subset: CD45RO+ cells pooled with CCR7-negative TemRA cells. V gene TRBV28 combines with J gene TRBJ2-7; tentatively, D is TRBD2 (6 bases). The sequence was obtained from a man younger than 35 in good health. DNA of the CDR3: TGTGCCAGCAGTCGGGACTCAGCCTACGAGCAGTACTTC. This sequence encodes CASSRDSAYEQYF.